This section outlines one T cell receptor (beta chain) sequence together with its context. In its sample, this clonotype was seen a few times. Its antigen specificity is not known. No qualities accompany the bases; no much larger clone lies one base away. Receptor libraries were prepared by 5' RACE. Reads for this sample came from an Illumina HiSeq 2000. Template switching added a universal primer binding site, and the final cDNA carried a unique molecular identifier that allowed TCR cDNA molecules to be counted accurately. First-strand cDNA for TCR alpha and beta chains was synthesized from specific primers in the conserved constant-segment region. To control for contamination, every cDNA library carried two barcodes: a SMART-Mk sample barcode plus Illumina barcodes. TruSeq adapter sequences along with Illumina sample barcodes were introduced in two successive PCR steps. Sequencing of the TCR alpha and beta cDNA libraries was done on the Illumina HiSeq platform using custom primers. The paper's processing steps were these. MiGEC was used to process raw reads and extract unique molecular identifiers, and MiXCR was used to find CDR3 positions. For each individual, recombination models were inferred using an EM algorithm with the repgenHMM and IGoR tools. Shared clonotype analysis was performed with the tcR package in R, normalizing sharing by the product of cloneset sizes. Out-of-frame nonproductive sequences were analyzed to study raw recombination free of thymic and clonal selection effects. Through fastp at Q25 and MiXCR, TCRdb rebuilt clones from the public reads, retaining in-frame beta chains. All rows with the same CDR3 protein become a single entry with the most common DNA and genes. TCRdb, not the original authors, processed these V and J calls. The sample data list about 460,000 distinct CDR3 sequences, and around 14% of these were observed just once. The top ten clones comprise roughly 0.56% of the sample.

This sample was taken from a study of identical twins (dated by TCRdb to 2016 to 2017). Notes on the research overall: To test whether fetal clonotypes persist, this study deep-sequenced TCR alpha and beta repertoires from monozygotic twins, from unrelated adults of various ages, and from cord blood. Replicate twin experiments were performed at different times using different library preparation protocols to rule out contamination.

Every donor in the study was a healthy Caucasian. Three pairs of female monozygotic twins, all aged about 18 to 29 years, made up the twin cohort. Positive isolation kits from Invitrogen were used to isolate the CD4+ and CD8+ T cell populations. On the study overall, not on this receptor specifically: In beta out-of-frame sequences, excess twin sharing was weaker, because having fewer shared sequences lowered the signal-to-noise ratio. Invariant T cells such as MAIT and iNKT could partly confound zero-insertion analyses, although diverse VJ usage argued against such confounding for most clonotypes. Compared with coincidental sharing between unrelated individuals, out-of-frame TCR alpha sequences shared between twins had an excess of sequences with low generation probability. In monozygotic twins, out-of-frame TCR alpha sharing was systematically underestimated by recombination models, although the models agreed with sharing between unrelated individuals. Abundant cord blood beta clonotypes had fewer insertions, young adult naive repertoires showed a similar but weaker trend, and memory repertoires showed no such trend. Conclusions relied on cross-sectional statistical analysis, since the same donors could not be followed over many years.

These data also formed part of another study, on yellow fever vaccine responses in identical twins. In that second paper, the authors write: The T cell response to vaccination in identical twins was reported by the authors to appear partly convergent and partly personalized. In identical twins, the study followed T cell clones that responded to the vaccine with precision.

Source material: CD4+ T cells sorted from blood. This clonotype originated in a woman aged 18-30 years in good health.

Here is the DNA: TGCGCCAGCAGCCAATCAGGGCAGGGGTCATACGAGCAGTACTTC. It codes for CASSQSGQGSYEQYF. The sequence links TRBV4-3 to TRBJ2-7; a weak D assignment points to TRBD1 (6 bases agree). V drops 2 bases and J drops 4 bases, leaving 15 bases in between. CDR1 and CDR2, per the germline V gene, are LGHNA and YSLEER. The CDR3 contains 15 residues, cysteine and phenylalanine counted. Here the CDR3 DNA is all that survives: 45 bases in frame from base 1.